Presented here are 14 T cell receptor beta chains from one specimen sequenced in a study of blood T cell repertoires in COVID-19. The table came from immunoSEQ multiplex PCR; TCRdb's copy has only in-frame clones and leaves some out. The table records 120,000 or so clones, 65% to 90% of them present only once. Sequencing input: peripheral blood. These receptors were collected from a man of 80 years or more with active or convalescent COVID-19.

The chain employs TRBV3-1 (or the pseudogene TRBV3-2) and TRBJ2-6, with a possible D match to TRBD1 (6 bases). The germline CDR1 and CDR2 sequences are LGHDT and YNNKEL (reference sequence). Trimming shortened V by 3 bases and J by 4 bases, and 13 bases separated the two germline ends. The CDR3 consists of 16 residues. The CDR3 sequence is CASSQPTGPGANVLTF. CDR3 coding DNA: TGTGCCAGCAGCCAGCCTACAGGGCCCGGGGCCAACGTCCTGACTTTC.

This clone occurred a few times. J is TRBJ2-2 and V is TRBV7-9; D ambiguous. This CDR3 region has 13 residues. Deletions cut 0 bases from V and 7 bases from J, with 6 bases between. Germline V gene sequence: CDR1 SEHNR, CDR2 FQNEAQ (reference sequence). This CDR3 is CASSLAQHGELFF. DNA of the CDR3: TGTGCCAGCAGCTTAGCACAGCACGGGGAGCTGTTTTTT.

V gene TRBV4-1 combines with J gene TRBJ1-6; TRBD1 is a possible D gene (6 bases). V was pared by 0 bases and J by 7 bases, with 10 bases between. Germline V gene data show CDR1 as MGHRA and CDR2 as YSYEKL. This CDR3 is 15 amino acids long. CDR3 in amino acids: CASSQDGDRNSPLHF. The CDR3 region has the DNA TGCGCCAGCAGCCAAGATGGAGACAGGAATTCACCCCTCCACTTT.

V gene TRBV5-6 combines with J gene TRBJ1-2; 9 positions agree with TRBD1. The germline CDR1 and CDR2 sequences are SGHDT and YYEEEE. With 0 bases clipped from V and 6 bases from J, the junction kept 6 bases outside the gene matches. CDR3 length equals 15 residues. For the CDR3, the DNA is TGTGCCAGCAGCTTGGAGATGGGACAGGGTGATGGCTACACCTTC. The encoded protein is CASSLEMGQGDGYTF.

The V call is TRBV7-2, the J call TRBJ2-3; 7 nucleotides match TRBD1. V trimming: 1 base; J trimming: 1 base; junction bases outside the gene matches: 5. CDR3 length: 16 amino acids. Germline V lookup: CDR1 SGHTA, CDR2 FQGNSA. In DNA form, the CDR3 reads TGTGCCAGCAGCTTAGACCCGGGGACAGGCACAGATACGCAGTATTTT. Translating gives CASSLDPGTGTDTQYF.

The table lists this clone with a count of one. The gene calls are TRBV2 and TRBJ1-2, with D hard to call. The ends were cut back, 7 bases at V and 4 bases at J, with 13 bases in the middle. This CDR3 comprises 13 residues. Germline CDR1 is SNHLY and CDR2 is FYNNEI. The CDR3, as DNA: TGTGCCAGCATAACCCCTGGCAGCTATGGCTACACCTTC. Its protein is CASITPGSYGYTF.

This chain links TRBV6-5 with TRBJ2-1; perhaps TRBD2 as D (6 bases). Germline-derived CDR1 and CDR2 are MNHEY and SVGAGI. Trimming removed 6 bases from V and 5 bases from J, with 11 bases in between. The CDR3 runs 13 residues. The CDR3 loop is CASRRGTNNEQFF. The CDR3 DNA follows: TGTGCCAGCAGACGCGGGACCAACAATGAGCAGTTCTTC.

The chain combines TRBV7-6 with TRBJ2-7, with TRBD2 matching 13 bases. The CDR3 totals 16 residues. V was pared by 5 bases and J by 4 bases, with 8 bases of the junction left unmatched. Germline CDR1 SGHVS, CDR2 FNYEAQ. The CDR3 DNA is TGTGCCAGCAGCCCACGACTAGCGGGGGGTGGGTACGAGCAGTACTTC. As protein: CASSPRLAGGGYEQYF.

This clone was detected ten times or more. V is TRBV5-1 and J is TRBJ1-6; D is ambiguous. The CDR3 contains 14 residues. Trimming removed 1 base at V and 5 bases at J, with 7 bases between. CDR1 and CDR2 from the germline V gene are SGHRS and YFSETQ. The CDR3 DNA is TGCGCCAGCAGCTTGAACCGCGATAATTCACCCCTCCACTTT. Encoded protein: CASSLNRDNSPLHF.

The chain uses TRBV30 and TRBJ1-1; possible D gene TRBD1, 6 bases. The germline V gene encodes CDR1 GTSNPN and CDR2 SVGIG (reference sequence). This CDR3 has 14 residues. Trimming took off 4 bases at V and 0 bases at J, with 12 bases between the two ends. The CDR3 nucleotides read TGTGCCTGGATGGGGGCAGGTATGAACACTGAAGCTTTCTTT. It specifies CAWMGAGMNTEAFF.

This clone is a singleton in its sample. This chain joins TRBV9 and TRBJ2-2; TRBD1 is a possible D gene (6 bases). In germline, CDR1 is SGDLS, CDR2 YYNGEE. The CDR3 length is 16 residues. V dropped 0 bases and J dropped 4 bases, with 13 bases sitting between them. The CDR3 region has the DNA TGTGCCAGCAGCGTAGCTCTGGGGGCGGGCACCGGGGAGCTGTTTTTT. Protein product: CASSVALGAGTGELFF.

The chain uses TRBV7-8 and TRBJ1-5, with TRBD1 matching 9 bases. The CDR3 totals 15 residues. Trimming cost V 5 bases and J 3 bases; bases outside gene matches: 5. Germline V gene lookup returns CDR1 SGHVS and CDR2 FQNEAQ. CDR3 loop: CASSSGTGHNQPQHF. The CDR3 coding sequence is TGTGCCAGCAGCAGCGGGACAGGGCACAATCAGCCCCAGCATTTT.

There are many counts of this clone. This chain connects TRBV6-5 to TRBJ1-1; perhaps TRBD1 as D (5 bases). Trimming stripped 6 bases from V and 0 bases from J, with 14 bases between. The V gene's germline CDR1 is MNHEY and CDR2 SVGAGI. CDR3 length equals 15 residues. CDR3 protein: CASSRDWAMNTEAFF. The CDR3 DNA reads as TGTGCCAGCAGCAGGGACTGGGCCATGAACACTGAAGCTTTCTTT.

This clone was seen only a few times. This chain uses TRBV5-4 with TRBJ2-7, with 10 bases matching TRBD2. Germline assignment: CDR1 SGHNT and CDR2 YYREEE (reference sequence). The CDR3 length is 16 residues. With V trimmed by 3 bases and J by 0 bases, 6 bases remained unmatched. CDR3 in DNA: TGTGCCAGCAGCTCCGGGACTAGCGCCCGCTCCTACGAGCAGTACTTC. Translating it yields CASSSGTSARSYEQYF.